This T cell receptor (beta chain) is drawn from a study of early T cells in non-severe SARS-CoV-2 infection. TCRdb used MiXCR to reprocess the 5' RACE reads, holding one entry per CDR3 protein. The sample has about 89,000 distinct CDR3 sequences, about 15% seen once. The ends were cut back, 0 bases at V and 4 bases at J, with 15 bases in the middle. The CDR3 contains 15 residues. The germline V gene has CDR1 DFQATT and CDR2 SNEGSKA (reference sequence). A remark on this clonotype: What it binds is unknown.

Study conclusions and caveats: Private and CD4 specificities were missed by VDJdb matching, which favored anti-spike CD8 responses.

This clonotype was sampled from an adult who was a healthcare worker with PCR-confirmed SARS-CoV-2 infection or an uninfected control (not recorded which). The sequencing here drew on whole blood, taken at baseline. The J gene is TRBJ1-2, the V gene TRBV20-1; D remains unclear. The CDR3 region has the DNA TGCAGTGCTAGAGATGAGAGGCAGGCCCTCTATGGCTACACCTTC. Amino acid sequence: CSARDERQALYGYTF.